This T cell receptor (beta chain) was sequenced in a study of cytotoxic CD8 clonotypes in ibrutinib-treated CLL. Study background: The samples contained 255,043 productive templates on average. They also contained an average of about 100,000 productive rearrangements.

Worth noting for this clone: Its specificity is unknown.

Study results and limitations: At ibrutinib response, clonality increased, and at progression it declined back toward baseline.

Assay used: immunoSEQ multiplex PCR; TCRdb lists only in-frame clones, some missing. The data show 130,000 or so clones, approximately 77% seen once. Libraries of TCR beta were made from approximately 2 micrograms of genomic DNA that came from cryopreserved PBMCs. Sequencing was performed on PBMCs, taken after 12 months of ibrutinib treatment. The TCR was taken from a human donor with chronic lymphocytic leukemia.

CDR3 loop: CASSQEGGLRTDTQYF. The CDR3 DNA reads TGCGCCAGCAGCCAAGAGGGCGGACTTCGCACAGATACGCAGTATTTT. The chain is built from TRBV4-1 and TRBJ2-3, with D tentatively TRBD2 (5 bases). The CDR3 consists of 16 residues. CDR1 is MGHRA, CDR2 YSYEKL, per germline. V was clipped by 0 bases and J by 1 base, with 11 bases between them.